The 24 T cell receptor beta chains below were found in one sample sequenced in a study of cytomegalovirus exposure and HLA in healthy donors. The PCR was carried out with 60 Vbeta primers and 13 Jbeta primers. Profiling relied on immunoSEQ multiplex PCR, and the TCRdb table lists in-frame clones only, not all of them. The table lists about 200,000 clones, approximately 80% of them singletons. Sequenced material: PBMCs. The receptors stem from a middle-aged man in good health and CMV-seronegative.

The rearrangement joins TRBV28 to TRBJ2-7; a weak D match, TRBD1 (6 bases). Trimming cost V 8 bases and J 6 bases, with 11 bases left between them. There are 11 residues in the CDR3. The germline CDR1 and CDR2 sequences are MDHEN and SYDVKM. CDR3 protein: CASGQGLEQYF. CDR3 DNA: TGTGCCAGCGGTCAGGGGCTCGAGCAGTACTTC.

This rearrangement joins TRBV9 to TRBJ1-5; unclear D gene. The CDR3 sequence is 13 residues long. Trimming removed 3 bases from V and 4 bases from J, with 8 bases in between. Germline loops: CDR1 SGDLS, CDR2 YYNGEE. The CDR3 region is CASSEHGNQPQHF. The CDR3 DNA follows: TGTGCCAGCAGCGAACACGGGAATCAGCCCCAGCATTTT.

Details on this clone: The junction and the germline gene differ at one end; a read error may be behind it. The CDR3 DNA reads as TGTGCCAGCACTGAACGGGACAGGCACACCGGGGAGCTGTTTTTT. It yields the protein CASTERDRHTGELFF. V and J are TRBV2 and TRBJ2-2; 8 bases line up with TRBD1. The germline gives CDR1 SNHLY, CDR2 FYNNEI. The CDR3 runs to 15 residues. The entire variable domain, with the rest obtained from reference TRBV2 and TRBJ2-2, is as follows: EPEVTQTPSHQVTQMGQEVILRCVPISNHLYFYWYRQILGQKVEFLVSFYNNEISEKSEIFDDQFSVERPDGSNFTLKIRSTKLEDSAMYFCASTERDRHTGELFFGEGSRLTVL.

The chain links TRBV9 to TRBJ2-5, with 9 bases that match TRBD1. With 0 bases clipped from V and 7 bases from J, the junction kept 4 bases outside the gene matches. CDR3 length equals 14 residues. CDR1 is SGDLS and CDR2 is YYNGEE in the germline V gene. In nucleotides, the CDR3 is TGTGCCAGCAGCGTAGCATTACAGGGGGCGACCCAGTACTTC. Its protein product is CASSVALQGATQYF.

The V gene is TRBV28, the J gene TRBJ1-2, with 9 bases lining up with TRBD1. Germline trimming cut 6 bases from V and 7 bases from J; bases unmatched to any gene: 9. The CDR3 totals 14 residues. Germline V gene data show CDR1 as MDHEN and CDR2 as SYDVKM. The CDR3 region is CASRRDRVASGYTF. In DNA, the CDR3 is TGTGCCAGCAGACGGGACAGGGTAGCGTCTGGCTACACCTTC.

This sequence joins TRBV7-8 and TRBJ2-5; D is undetermined. The CDR3 is 12 amino acids. Trimming took 5 bases from V and 3 from J, leaving 7 bases between them. Per germline, CDR1 SGHVS and CDR2 FQNEAQ. CDR3 bases: TGTGCCAGCAGCCGTCAGGAAGAGACCCAGTACTTC. Its translation: CASSRQEETQYF.

The chain has TRBV28 and TRBJ1-1; 8 nucleotides line up with TRBD1. The V gene's germline CDR1 is MDHEN and CDR2 SYDVKM. The CDR3 is 18 amino acids. Unmatched junction bases numbered 17, after V lost 6 bases and J lost 2 bases. The DNA of the CDR3 is TGTGCCAGCAGGCAAGGGCCAGGGGGCACCCAATCCAACACTGAAGCTTTCTTT. It codes for CASRQGPGGTQSNTEAFF. The full variable domain, completed using reference TRBV28 and TRBJ1-1, is DVKVTQSSRYLVKRTGEKVFLECVQDMDHENMFWYRQDPGLGLRLIYFSYDVKMKEKGDIPEGYSVSREKKERFSLILESASTNQTSMYLCASRQGPGGTQSNTEAFFGQGTRLTVV.

V usage is TRBV28 and J usage is TRBJ1-1; TRBD1 matches 7 bases. Germline CDR1 is MDHEN and CDR2 is SYDVKM. The CDR3 sequence is 16 residues long. The ends lost 7 bases at V and 3 bases at J; junction bases unmatched: 14. CDR3 nucleotide sequence: TGTGCCAGCAAGGACGGTGGAGGGGGCGTGGACACTGAAGCTTTCTTT. Translation gives CASKDGGGGVDTEAFF.

J is TRBJ2-5 and V is TRBV4-1; D remains unclear. The tail of the sequence fits TRBJ2-7 better, so the J call may be wrong. The CDR3 covers 14 residues. Germline CDR1 MGHRA, CDR2 YSYEKL. This CDR3 reads CASSQTVSSYEQYF. The CDR3 DNA follows: TGCGCCAGCAGCCAAACCGTGAGCTCCTACGAGCAGTACTTC.

V and J are TRBV6-1 and TRBJ1-4; 11 nucleotides line up with TRBD1. CDR1 is MNHNS, CDR2 SASEGT, per germline. The CDR3 totals 16 residues. Trimming removed 2 bases from V and 8 bases from J; junction bases left unmatched: 7. The CDR3 DNA reads as TGTGCCAGCAGTGAAAGGTTCAGGACAGGGGGCGAAAAACTGTTTTTT. It is translated as CASSERFRTGGEKLFF.

This clone was observed a handful of times. The rearrangement uses TRBV15 and TRBJ2-1; TRBD2 aligns across 9 bases. The CDR3 sequence is 16 residues long. Germline lookup yields CDR1 LNHNV and CDR2 YYDKDF (reference sequence). The V segment lost 1 base and the J segment 2 bases; nucleotides outside the gene matches: 3. In nucleotides, the CDR3 is TGTGCCACCAGCAGAGGTAGCGGGAGTCCCTACAATGAGCAGTTCTTC. Its translation is CATSRGSGSPYNEQFF.

V is TRBV9 and J is TRBJ2-5; 13 positions match TRBD2. V lost 3 bases to trimming and J lost 5 bases; unmatched junction nucleotides: 10. Germline assignment: CDR1 SGDLS and CDR2 YYNGEE. This CDR3 contains 17 residues. Written as DNA, the CDR3 is TGTGCCAGCAGCGCAAGGGGGACTAGCGGGATTTGGGAGACCCAGTACTTC. Translating it yields CASSARGTSGIWETQYF.

This clone has only one observation. The CDR3 DNA follows: TGTGCCAGCAGCTTATCCCCCCGACAGAACACTGAAGCTTTCTTT. Translated: CASSLSPRQNTEAFF. V gene TRBV7-3 combines with J gene TRBJ1-1; D gene unclear. CDR3 size: 15 residues. Germline CDR1 is SGHTA and CDR2 is FQGTGA. Deletions cut 2 bases from V and 1 base from J, with 11 bases between.

The chain combines TRBV28 with TRBJ1-3, with TRBD1 as a possible D gene (6 bases). Germline V CDR1 and CDR2: MDHEN, SYDVKM. There are 14 residues in the CDR3. V was trimmed by 5 bases and J by 1 base, leaving 9 bases between them. CDR3 sequence (DNA): TGTGCCAGCAGTGCCGGGACATCTGGAAACACCATATATTTT. It codes for CASSAGTSGNTIYF.

The chain uses TRBV5-1 and TRBJ2-1; D is possibly TRBD2 (6 bases). The V end was cut by 2 bases, the J end by 8 bases, with 20 bases between. The CDR3 contains 16 residues. Germline V gene data show CDR1 as SGHRS and CDR2 as YFSETQ. The CDR3 protein is CASSFDWGVVSHEQFF. DNA for the CDR3: TGCGCCAGCAGCTTCGACTGGGGGGTAGTCTCCCATGAGCAGTTCTTC. Drawing the rest from reference TRBV5-1 and TRBJ2-1, the complete variable domain is KAGVTQTPRYLIKTRGQQVTLSCSPISGHRSVSWYQQTPGQGLQFLFEYFSETQRNKGNFPGRFSGRQFSNSRSEMNVSTLELGDSALYLCASSFDWGVVSHEQFFGPGTRLTVL.

This clone was counted ten times or more. The chain links TRBV6-1 to TRBJ2-7; a weak D match, TRBD1 (6 bases). This CDR3 has 11 amino acids. Germline V gives CDR1 MNHNS, CDR2 SASEGT. Trimming left V 7 bases short and J 2 bases short, with 6 bases between. The chain's CDR3 is CASTGAYEQYF. CDR3 nucleotide sequence: TGTGCCAGCACAGGGGCCTACGAGCAGTACTTC.

The rearrangement joins TRBV5-1 to TRBJ2-7, with 9 bases that match TRBD1. CDR3 length: 14 residues. J was trimmed by 0 bases and V by 7 bases; bases with no gene match: 5. CDR1 and CDR2 from the germline V gene are SGHRS and YFSETQ. The CDR3, as DNA: TGCGCCAGCGGACTGACAGGGGGCTCCTACGAGCAGTACTTC. Translation gives CASGLTGGSYEQYF.

In its sample, this clone was seen a few times. The chain recombines TRBV4-1 with TRBJ1-2, with a tentative D call TRBD1 (6 bases). V lost 0 bases and J lost 8, with 16 bases in between. This CDR3 is 15 amino acids long. Germline V gene data show CDR1 as MGHRA and CDR2 as YSYEKL. CDR3 nucleotide sequence: TGCGCCAGCAGCCAAGATTCGGGGCAGGGGCGAGGCTACACCTTC. This codes for CASSQDSGQGRGYTF.

The J gene is TRBJ2-7, the V gene TRBV28; 11 bases align to TRBD1. J gave up 0 bases and V 7 bases, and 5 bases lay outside the gene matches. CDR3 length: 15 residues. The germline V gene has CDR1 MDHEN and CDR2 SYDVKM. The CDR3 coding sequence is TGTGCCAGCATCGGGACAGGGGGTGTCTCCTACGAGCAGTACTTC. It codes for CASIGTGGVSYEQYF.

This sequence joins TRBV29-1 and TRBJ1-1; 9 positions agree with TRBD1. The germline CDR1 and CDR2 sequences are SQVTM and ANQGSEA. The ends lost 4 bases at V and 6 bases at J; junction bases unmatched: 3. This CDR3 is built from 12 residues. CDR3 sequence: CSVARTGAEAFF. CDR3 DNA sequence: TGCAGCGTTGCCCGGACAGGGGCTGAAGCTTTCTTT.

The table lists this clone with a few counts. The rearrangement joins TRBV5-1 to TRBJ1-3, with D possibly TRBD1 on 6 matching bases. Germline CDR1 reads SGHRS; CDR2 reads YFSETQ. The CDR3 spans 15 residues. V lost 0 bases and J lost 0, with 7 bases in between. The CDR3 bases are TGCGCCAGCAGCTTGGGGACAGTCTCTGGAAACACCATATATTTT. This codes for CASSLGTVSGNTIYF.

The chain recombines TRBV7-9 with TRBJ1-3; 9 nucleotides agree with TRBD1. This CDR3 comprises 15 residues. V was pared by 5 bases and J by 5 bases, with 7 bases of the junction left unmatched. CDR1 and CDR2 from the germline V gene are SEHNR and FQNEAQ (reference sequence). Written as DNA, the CDR3 is TGTGCCAGCAGCCCGGGACAGGGCATGCGAAACACCATATATTTT. It specifies CASSPGQGMRNTIYF.

The chain employs TRBV19 and TRBJ1-4; 9 positions agree with TRBD1. The CDR3 sequence is 15 residues long. CDR1 is LNHDA and CDR2 is SQIVND in the germline V gene (reference sequence). V lost 4 bases to trimming and J lost 5 bases; unmatched junction nucleotides: 5. The CDR3 DNA follows: TGTGCCAGTAGTACAACAGGGGGCTGGAATGAAAAACTGTTTTTT. Its translation: CASSTTGGWNEKLFF. Based on the CDR3 plus reference TRBV19 and TRBJ1-4, the full variable domain is DGGITQSPKYLFRKEGQNVTLSCEQNLNHDAMYWYRQDPGQGLRLIYYSQIVNDFQKGDIAEGYSVSREKKESFPLTVTSAQKNPTAFYLCASSTTGGWNEKLFFGSGTQLSVL.

This clone was recorded once. The chain couples TRBV4-1 to TRBJ2-7, with 13 bases matching TRBD2. Germline CDR1 reads MGHRA; CDR2 reads YSYEKL. The CDR3 has 17 amino acids. V shed 3 bases, J shed 9 bases, and the junction held 14 bases outside the gene matches. The CDR3 is CASSQGLAGPIKGGQYF. CDR3 nucleotides: TGCGCCAGCAGCCAGGGACTAGCGGGACCGATCAAAGGGGGGCAGTACTTC.